This T cell receptor beta chain was identified during a study of OX40 agonist ivuxolimab in advanced cancers. Study summary: Cohort: 80% to 90% men, mean age roughly 60, aged roughly 23 to 90.

The CDR3 covers 13 residues. V lost 10 bases to trimming and J lost 8 bases; unmatched junction nucleotides: 13. Germline CDR1 is ENHRY and CDR2 is SYGVKD. Produced via immunoSEQ multiplex PCR; TCRdb's table is partial and in-frame only. The sample consists of 60,000 to 85,000 clones, approximately 87% of them appearing once. This chain joins TRBV10-3 and TRBJ1-2; TRBD1 aligns across 7 bases. This sample comprised CD4+ or CD8+ T cells sorted from blood, obtained in a trial of the OX40 agonist ivuxolimab. The receptor was isolated from an adult with an advanced solid tumor such as melanoma, head and neck, liver or kidney cancer. The CDR3 is CATKWDSLWGYTF. CDR3 DNA: TGTGCCACCAAATGGGACAGCCTCTGGGGCTACACCTTC.